The clone carrying this T cell receptor beta chain was seen a few times. Its specificity is not known. Of the isolated RNA, all was reverse transcribed, and so the sequenced material was expressed TCRB transcripts. Sequenced by immunoSEQ multiplex PCR; TCRdb stores in-frame clones only, minus some. Found here are roughly 280,000 clones, 24% of them singletons; the top ten hold 0.012%. V lost 0 bases and J lost 0, with 10 bases in between. This CDR3 has 16 amino acids. Germline values: CDR1 SGHRS, CDR2 YFSETQ. The sample comes from a study of beta chain features in type 1 diabetes. The study's findings and limits: TCRB CDR3s were moderately but significantly shorter in Type 1 diabetes patients in all four CD4+ subsets. Across patients, naive, central memory and Treg TCRB repertoires exhibited apparently greater similarity than was observed across healthy donors.

The TCR sequence derives from a woman aged 30 to 39 with type 1 diabetes. V is TRBV5-1 and J is TRBJ2-1; D may be TRBD2 (6 bases). The source material was naive CD4+ T cells from blood. The CDR3 DNA follows: TGCGCCAGCAGCTTGGCAGGGACTCCCTCCTACAATGAGCAGTTCTTC. The encoded protein is CASSLAGTPSYNEQFF.